The 15 T cell receptor beta chains reported below all come from one sample, sequenced in a study of T cell responses to AZD1222 COVID-19 vaccine. TCRdb keeps only in-frame clones here, not all; method: immunoSEQ multiplex PCR. The table has roughly 43,000 clones, about 80% seen once; the top ten hold roughly 21%. The source material was peripheral blood, sampled 28 days after the second dose of the MenACWY control vaccine. The receptor source for this set is an adult who received the MenACWY meningococcal vaccine as a control.

This rearrangement joins TRBV3-1 (or the pseudogene TRBV3-2) to TRBJ2-2; 9 nucleotides match TRBD2. With 3 bases clipped from V and 7 bases from J, the junction kept 9 bases outside the gene matches. The CDR3 is 16 amino acids. Looked up from germline, CDR1 is LGHDT and CDR2 is YNNKEL (reference sequence). The CDR3 here is CASSQREGRLSGELFF. The CDR3, as DNA: TGTGCCAGCAGCCAGCGGGAGGGCCGATTAAGCGGGGAGCTGTTTTTT.

The chain links TRBV19 to TRBJ1-2; 7 bases fit TRBD1. V gave up 3 bases and J gave up 1 base; unmatched junction bases: 5. The CDR3 extends over 15 amino acids. CDR1 and CDR2 from the germline V gene are LNHDA and SQIVND (reference sequence). This chain's CDR3 is CASSIGTEDNYGYTF. The CDR3 coding sequence is TGTGCCAGTAGTATCGGGACAGAAGATAACTATGGCTACACCTTC.

The chain couples TRBV5-1 to TRBJ2-2, with 10 bases matching TRBD2. Germline V gene data show CDR1 as SGHRS and CDR2 as YFSETQ. This CDR3 contains 16 residues. V was pared by 4 bases and J by 7 bases, with 10 bases of the junction left unmatched. CDR3 sequence: CASSPLAGMVGGELFF. CDR3 sequence (DNA): TGCGCCAGCAGCCCACTAGCGGGAATGGTCGGCGGGGAGCTGTTTTTT.

The J gene is TRBJ2-3, the V gene TRBV18; the match to TRBD2 covers 13 bases. The CDR3 has 17 amino acids. From germline, CDR1 is KGHSH and CDR2 LQKENI. V was pared by 5 bases and J by 0 bases, with 5 bases of the junction left unmatched. CDR3 residues: CASSRTSGGGSTDTQYF. In DNA form, the CDR3 reads TGTGCCAGCTCAAGGACTAGCGGGGGTGGTAGCACAGATACGCAGTATTTT.

CDR3 loop: CASSLVGRGGSDEQFF. CDR3 bases: TGTGCCAGCAGCTTAGTGGGCAGGGGAGGTTCCGATGAGCAGTTCTTC. The gene calls are TRBV7-2 and TRBJ2-1; D may be TRBD1 or TRBD2 (6 bases each). CDR3 length equals 16 residues. The germline CDR1 and CDR2 sequences are SGHTA and FQGNSA. Trimming left V 1 base short and J 8 bases short, with 18 bases between.

The chain links TRBV6-5 to TRBJ2-3, with D perhaps matching TRBD1 (6 bases). Trimming stripped 7 bases from V and 3 bases from J, with 17 bases between. This CDR3 is built from 15 residues. From germline, CDR1 is MNHEY and CDR2 SVGAGI. In DNA, the CDR3 is TGTGCCAGCAACGACCGACAGGTGGGAACAGATACGCAGTATTTT. Its protein product is CASNDRQVGTDTQYF.

The chain is built from TRBV11-2 and TRBJ2-7; the D gene is possibly TRBD2 (6 bases). The germline gives CDR1 SGHAT, CDR2 FQNNGV. The V end was cut by 4 bases, the J end by 7 bases, with 11 bases between. The CDR3 has 12 residues. This CDR3 reads CASSSAGREQYF. The DNA of the CDR3 is TGTGCCAGCAGCTCCGCGGGGCGGGAGCAGTACTTC.

For the CDR3, the DNA is TGTGCCAGCAGTGAGACGCGAGTGGACTACGAGCAGTACTTC. Translated, it gives CASSETRVDYEQYF. The V and J genes are TRBV2 and TRBJ2-7, with unresolved D. The CDR3 has 14 amino acids. The V end lost 3 bases, the J end lost 3 bases, and 12 bases lay between the germline ends. Germline CDR1 reads SNHLY; CDR2 reads FYNNEI.

This clone came up a few times. The V gene is TRBV10-1, the J gene TRBJ2-2; TRBD1 matches 8 bases. Germline CDR1 WNHNN, CDR2 SYGVQD (reference sequence). V lost 5 bases, J lost 3 bases, and 5 bases stayed unmatched. CDR3 length: 15 residues. CDR3 coding DNA: TGCGCCAGCAGTTGGGGACAGGCAGACACCGGGGAGCTGTTTTTT. Protein: CASSWGQADTGELFF.

V is TRBV10-2 and J is TRBJ2-7, with D tentatively TRBD2 (6 bases). V was trimmed by 0 bases and J by 7 bases, leaving 16 bases between them. Germline V lookup: CDR1 WSHSY, CDR2 SAAADI. This CDR3 contains 15 residues. CDR3 loop: CASSESTSGSREQYF. The CDR3 DNA follows: TGCGCCAGCAGTGAGTCGACTAGTGGGTCTCGGGAGCAGTACTTC.

This rearrangement joins TRBV28 to TRBJ1-4; no clear D. Germline V gives CDR1 MDHEN, CDR2 SYDVKM. The CDR3 consists of 14 residues. Trimming cost V 5 bases and J 6 bases, with 13 bases left between them. CDR3 sequence: CASSPVSSDEKLFF. Here the CDR3 DNA reads TGTGCCAGCAGTCCGGTCTCGTCTGATGAAAAACTGTTTTTT.

The chain is built from TRBV4-1 and TRBJ2-2, with 12 bases identical to TRBD2. J lost 0 bases, V lost 5 bases, and 10 bases had no gene match. The CDR3 totals 19 residues. The germline CDR1 and CDR2 sequences are MGHRA and YSYEKL. The CDR3 spells CASSTGPLAGGPNTGELFF. The CDR3 DNA is TGCGCCAGCAGCACAGGTCCACTAGCGGGGGGTCCGAACACCGGGGAGCTGTTTTTT.

In its sample, this clone was seen once. The chain joins TRBV5-1 to TRBJ1-1, with D unresolved. The V gene lost 1 base and the J gene lost 4 bases, with 14 bases spanning the gap. The CDR3 loop spans 15 amino acids. The V gene's germline CDR1 is SGHRS and CDR2 YFSETQ. DNA of the CDR3: TGCGCCAGCAGCTTGAACCCCTCCGGAGGCACTGAAGCTTTCTTT. Translated, it gives CASSLNPSGGTEAFF. The complete variable domain, with remaining parts taken from reference TRBV5-1 and TRBJ1-1, reads KAGVTQTPRYLIKTRGQQVTLSCSPISGHRSVSWYQQTPGQGLQFLFEYFSETQRNKGNFPGRFSGRQFSNSRSEMNVSTLELGDSALYLCASSLNPSGGTEAFFGQGTRLTVV.

This clone was counted a few times. V gene TRBV25-1 combines with J gene TRBJ1-5, with 7 bases matching TRBD1. V shed 2 bases, J shed 2 bases, and the junction held 9 bases outside the gene matches. The CDR3 totals 17 residues. Germline V gives CDR1 MGHDK, CDR2 SYGVNS. This chain's CDR3 is CASSEGGGGKGNQPQHF. The CDR3 coding sequence is TGTGCCAGCAGTGAAGGAGGAGGGGGCAAAGGCAATCAGCCCCAGCATTTT.

The rearrangement links TRBV13 to TRBJ2-7; D is unresolved. The CDR3 runs to 11 residues. V lost 0 bases to trimming and J lost 6 bases, with 3 bases between them. Germline V gene lookup returns CDR1 PRHDT and CDR2 FYEKMQ (reference sequence). CDR3 loop: CASSLGGEQYV. CDR3 nucleotides: TGTGCCAGCAGCTTAGGTGGCGAGCAGTACGTC.